This T cell receptor (beta chain) stems from a study of blood T cell repertoires in COVID-19. Study-wide context: COVID-19 samples collected from the United States, Italy and Spain covered acute and convalescent phases.

This clone has more than one count but fewer than ten. In the source study's methods: The assay estimated nucleated cells by amplifying reference gene primers. This table comes from immunoSEQ multiplex PCR, and its TCRdb copy is limited to in-frame clones, with some not included. V, J and clone size are those of that table, while D and trimming were read from the DNA. This sample carries 350,000 to 500,000 clones, over 75% of them seen once, and the ten largest clones take roughly 1.4%. V was pared by 0 bases and J by 8 bases, with 6 bases of the junction left unmatched. The CDR3 has 16 residues. Germline V gene sequence: CDR1 WNHNN, CDR2 SYGVQD (reference sequence). Assignment of participants to cohorts was predicated upon participant-reported clinical history. Within 2 weeks before study entry, exposed participants met a COVID-19 case.

The sequence came from a woman aged 18-30 years who had been exposed to COVID-19. This chain connects TRBV10-1 to TRBJ1-4; TRBD1 aligns across 10 bases. Sequencing input: PBMCs or T cells enriched from blood (not recorded which). CDR3 coding DNA: TGCGCCAGCAGTGAGTCCGACAGGGGGCGGCCAGAAAAACTGTTTTTT. It encodes CASSESDRGRPEKLFF.